The text below deals with one TCR beta chain. The target antigen is unknown. This record comes from a study of Ad26.COV2.S vaccination and SARS-CoV-2 variants. Overall study: Sample donor was a member of the COV1001 Ad26.COV2.S trial arm.

Treatment indicated: some 19 received Ad26.COV2.S at low or high dose, single or two shots; about 5 received placebo; per-sample allocation not given. Vaccine and placebo recipients were sampled on day 63 after the first injection. Vaccination used an Ad26 vector expressing Wuhan-strain SARS-CoV-2 spike. Here immunoSEQ multiplex PCR was the method, and the copy in TCRdb shows in-frame clones only, minus some. The sample shows about 390,000 clones, about nine tenths of them seen only once. Trimming removed 2 bases at V and 8 bases at J, with 16 bases between. Germline V gene sequence: CDR1 GTSNPN, CDR2 SVGIG (reference sequence). CDR3 length: 14 residues. Points from the study as a whole: Spike-specific TCR breadth was greater after Ad26.COV2.S than placebo.

The chain recombines TRBV30 with TRBJ2-1, with D perhaps matching TRBD2 (6 bases). The sequences come from peripheral blood, collected in a trial of Ad26.COV2.S vaccine versus placebo. The TCR originated in a person between 18 and 65 years old who received the Ad26.COV2.S COVID-19 vaccine or a placebo. The CDR3: CAWSWEVRTDEQFF. In DNA form, the CDR3 reads TGTGCCTGGAGTTGGGAGGTTCGAACCGATGAGCAGTTCTTC.